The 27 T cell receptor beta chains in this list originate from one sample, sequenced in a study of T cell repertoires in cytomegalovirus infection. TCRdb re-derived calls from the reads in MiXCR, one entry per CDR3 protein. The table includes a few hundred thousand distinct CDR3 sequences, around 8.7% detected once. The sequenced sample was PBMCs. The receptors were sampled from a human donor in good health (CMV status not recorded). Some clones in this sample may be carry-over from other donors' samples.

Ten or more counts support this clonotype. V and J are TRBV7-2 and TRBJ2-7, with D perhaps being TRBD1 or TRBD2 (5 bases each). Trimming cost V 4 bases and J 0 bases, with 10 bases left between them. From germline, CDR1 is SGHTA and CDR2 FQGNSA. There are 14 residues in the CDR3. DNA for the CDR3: TGTGCCAGCAGCTCCCGGGACGGCTCCTACGAGCAGTACTTC. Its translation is CASSSRDGSYEQYF.

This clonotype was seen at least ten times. The CDR3 DNA sequence: TGCAGCGTCAACGGGGCTAGCGGGAGTTACGAGCAGTACTTC. Translated: CSVNGASGSYEQYF. V is TRBV29-1 and J is TRBJ2-7; 10 bases fit TRBD2. The V and J ends lost 6 bases and 4 bases, in that order; junction bases with no gene match: 9. CDR1 and CDR2 (germline): SQVTM, ANQGSEA. This CDR3 has 14 amino acids.

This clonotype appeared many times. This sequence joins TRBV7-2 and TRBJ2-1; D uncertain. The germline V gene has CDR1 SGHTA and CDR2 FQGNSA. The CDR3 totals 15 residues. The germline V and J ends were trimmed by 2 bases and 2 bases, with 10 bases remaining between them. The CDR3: CASSLLPEPYNEQFF. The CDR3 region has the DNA TGTGCCAGCAGCTTACTCCCAGAGCCCTACAATGAGCAGTTCTTC.

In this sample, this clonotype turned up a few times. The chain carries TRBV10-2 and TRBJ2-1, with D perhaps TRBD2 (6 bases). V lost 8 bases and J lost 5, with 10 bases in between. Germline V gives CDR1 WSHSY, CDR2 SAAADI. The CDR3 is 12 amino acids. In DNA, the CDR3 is TGCGCCAGCTGGAGGGGACACAATGAGCAGTTCTTC. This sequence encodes CASWRGHNEQFF.

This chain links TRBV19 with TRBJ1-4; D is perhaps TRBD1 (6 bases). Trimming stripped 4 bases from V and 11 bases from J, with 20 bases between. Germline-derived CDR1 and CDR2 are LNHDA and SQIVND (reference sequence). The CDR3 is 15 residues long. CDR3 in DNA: TGTGCCAGTAGTAACAGGACGCCCGTTCAGGGGAAACTGTTTTTT. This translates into CASSNRTPVQGKLFF.

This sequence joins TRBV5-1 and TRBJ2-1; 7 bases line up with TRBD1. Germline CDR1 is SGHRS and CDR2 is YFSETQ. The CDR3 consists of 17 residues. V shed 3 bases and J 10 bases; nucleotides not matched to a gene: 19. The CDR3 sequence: CASSSQPGQRPESEQFF. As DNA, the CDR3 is TGCGCCAGCAGCTCTCAACCGGGACAGAGGCCCGAATCGGAGCAGTTCTTC.

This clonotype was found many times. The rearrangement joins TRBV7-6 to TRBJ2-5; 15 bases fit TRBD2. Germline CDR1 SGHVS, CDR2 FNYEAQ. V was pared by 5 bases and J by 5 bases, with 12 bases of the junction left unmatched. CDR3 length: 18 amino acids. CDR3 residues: CASSPGLAGGWLAETQYF. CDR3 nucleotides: TGTGCCAGCAGCCCGGGACTAGCGGGGGGCTGGCTTGCGGAGACCCAGTACTTC. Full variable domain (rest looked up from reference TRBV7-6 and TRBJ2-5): GAGVSQSPRYKVTKRGQDVALRCDPISGHVSLYWYRQALGQGPEFLTYFNYEAQQDKSGLPNDRFSAERPEGSISTLTIQRTEQRDSAMYRCASSPGLAGGWLAETQYFGPGTRLLVL.

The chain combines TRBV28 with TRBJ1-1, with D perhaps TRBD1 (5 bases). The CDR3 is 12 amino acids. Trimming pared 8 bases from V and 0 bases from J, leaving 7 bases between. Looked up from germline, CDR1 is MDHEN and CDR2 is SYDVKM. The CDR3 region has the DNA TGTGCCAGCGAACAGGTGAACACTGAAGCTTTCTTT. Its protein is CASEQVNTEAFF.

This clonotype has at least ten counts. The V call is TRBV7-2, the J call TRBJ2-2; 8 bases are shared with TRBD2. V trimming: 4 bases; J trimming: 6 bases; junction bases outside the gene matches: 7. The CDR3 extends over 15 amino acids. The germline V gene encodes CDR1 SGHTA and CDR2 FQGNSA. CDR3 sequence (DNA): TGTGCCAGCAGCTCTACCGGGACTAGGGCCGGGGAGCTGTTTTTT. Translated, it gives CASSSTGTRAGELFF.

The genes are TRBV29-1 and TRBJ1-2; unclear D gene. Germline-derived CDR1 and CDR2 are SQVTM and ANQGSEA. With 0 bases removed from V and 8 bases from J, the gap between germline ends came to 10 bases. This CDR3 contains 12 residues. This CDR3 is CSVEDQGSGYTF. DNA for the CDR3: TGCAGCGTTGAAGATCAAGGGAGCGGCTACACCTTC.

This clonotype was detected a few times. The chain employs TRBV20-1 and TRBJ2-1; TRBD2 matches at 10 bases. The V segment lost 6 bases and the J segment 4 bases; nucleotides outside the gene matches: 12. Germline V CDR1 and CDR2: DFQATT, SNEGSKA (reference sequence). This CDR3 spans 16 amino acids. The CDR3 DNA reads TGCAGTGCGAAAATAGCGGGGGGCTTAAGTTACAATGAGCAGTTCTTC. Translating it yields CSAKIAGGLSYNEQFF.

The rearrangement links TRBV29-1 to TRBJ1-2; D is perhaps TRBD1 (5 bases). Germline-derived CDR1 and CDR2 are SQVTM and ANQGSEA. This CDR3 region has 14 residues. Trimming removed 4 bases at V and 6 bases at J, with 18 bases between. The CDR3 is CSVVSVGDPNGYTF. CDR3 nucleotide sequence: TGCAGCGTTGTCTCGGTGGGGGACCCGAATGGCTACACCTTC. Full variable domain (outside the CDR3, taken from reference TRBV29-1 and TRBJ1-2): SAVISQKPSRDICQRGTSLTIQCQVDSQVTMMFWYRQQPGQSLTLIATANQGSEATYESGFVIDKFPISRPNLTFSTLTVSNMSPEDSSIYLCSVVSVGDPNGYTFGSGTRLTVV.

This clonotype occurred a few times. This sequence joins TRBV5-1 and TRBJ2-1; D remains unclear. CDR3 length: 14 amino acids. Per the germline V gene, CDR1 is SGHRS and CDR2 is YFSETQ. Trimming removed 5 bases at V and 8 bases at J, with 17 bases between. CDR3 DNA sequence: TGCGCCAGCAGTTCCGGGCGACCGGTGGATGAGCAGTTCTTC. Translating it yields CASSSGRPVDEQFF.

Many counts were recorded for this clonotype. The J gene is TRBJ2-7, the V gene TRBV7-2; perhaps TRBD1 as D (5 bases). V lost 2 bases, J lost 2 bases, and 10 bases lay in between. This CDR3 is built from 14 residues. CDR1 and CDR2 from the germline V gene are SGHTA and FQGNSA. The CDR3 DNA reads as TGTGCCAGCAGCTTAACCCTGGACACCTACGAGCAGTACTTC. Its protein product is CASSLTLDTYEQYF. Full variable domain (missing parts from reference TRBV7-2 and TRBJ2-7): GAGVSQSPSNKVTEKGKDVELRCDPISGHTALYWYRQSLGQGLEFLIYFQGNSAPDKSGLPSDRFSAERTGGSVSTLTIQRTQQEDSAVYLCASSLTLDTYEQYFGPGTRLTVT.

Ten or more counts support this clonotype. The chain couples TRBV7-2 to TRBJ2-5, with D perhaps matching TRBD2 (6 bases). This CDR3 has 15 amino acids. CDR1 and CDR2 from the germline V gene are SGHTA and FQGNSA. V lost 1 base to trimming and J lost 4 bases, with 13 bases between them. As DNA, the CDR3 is TGTGCCAGCAGCTTAGAGGCGACCGGGAGAGAGACCCAGTACTTC. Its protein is CASSLEATGRETQYF.

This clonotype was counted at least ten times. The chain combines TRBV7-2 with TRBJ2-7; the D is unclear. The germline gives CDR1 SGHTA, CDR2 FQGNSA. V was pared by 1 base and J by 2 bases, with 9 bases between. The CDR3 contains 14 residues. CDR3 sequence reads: CASSLGARPYEQYF. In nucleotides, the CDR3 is TGTGCCAGCAGCTTAGGCGCCAGGCCCTACGAGCAGTACTTC.

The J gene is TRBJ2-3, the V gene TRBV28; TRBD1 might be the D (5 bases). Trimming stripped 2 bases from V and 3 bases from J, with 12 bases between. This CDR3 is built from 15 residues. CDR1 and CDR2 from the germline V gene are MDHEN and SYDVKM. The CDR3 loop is CASSLPLTETDTQYF. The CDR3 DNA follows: TGTGCCAGCAGTTTACCCTTGACAGAAACAGATACGCAGTATTTT.

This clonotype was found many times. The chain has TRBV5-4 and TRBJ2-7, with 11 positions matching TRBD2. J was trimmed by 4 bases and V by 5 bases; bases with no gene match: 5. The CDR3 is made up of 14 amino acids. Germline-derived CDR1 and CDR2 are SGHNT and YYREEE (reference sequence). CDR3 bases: TGTGCCAGCAGTCCTAGCGGGAGGCAGTACGAGCAGTACTTC. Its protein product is CASSPSGRQYEQYF.

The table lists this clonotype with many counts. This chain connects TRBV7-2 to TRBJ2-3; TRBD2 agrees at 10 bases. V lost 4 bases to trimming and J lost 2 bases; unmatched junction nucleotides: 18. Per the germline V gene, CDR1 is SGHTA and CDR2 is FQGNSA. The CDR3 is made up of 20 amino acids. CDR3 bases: TGTGCCAGCAGCTCCAGCGGACTAGCGGCCAATAACGCGCACACAGATACGCAGTATTTT. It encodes CASSSSGLAANNAHTDTQYF.

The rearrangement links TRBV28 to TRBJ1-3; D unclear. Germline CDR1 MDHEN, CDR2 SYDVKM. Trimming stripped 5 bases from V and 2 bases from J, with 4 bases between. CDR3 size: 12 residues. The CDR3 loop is CASSTTGNTIYF. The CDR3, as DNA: TGTGCCAGCAGTACGACTGGAAACACCATATATTTT.

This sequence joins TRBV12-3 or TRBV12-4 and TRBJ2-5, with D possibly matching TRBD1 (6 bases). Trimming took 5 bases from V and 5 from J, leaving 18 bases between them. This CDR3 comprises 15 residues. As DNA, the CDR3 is TGTGCCAGCAGTCATACCTGGGGGCAGGGTGAGACCCAGTACTTC. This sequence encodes CASSHTWGQGETQYF.

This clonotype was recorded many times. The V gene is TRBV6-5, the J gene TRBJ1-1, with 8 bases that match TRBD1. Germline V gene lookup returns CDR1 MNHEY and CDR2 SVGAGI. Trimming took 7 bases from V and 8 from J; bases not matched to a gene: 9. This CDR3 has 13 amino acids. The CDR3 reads CASTRTGTLEAFF. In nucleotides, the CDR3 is TGTGCCAGCACCCGGACAGGGACATTGGAAGCTTTCTTT.

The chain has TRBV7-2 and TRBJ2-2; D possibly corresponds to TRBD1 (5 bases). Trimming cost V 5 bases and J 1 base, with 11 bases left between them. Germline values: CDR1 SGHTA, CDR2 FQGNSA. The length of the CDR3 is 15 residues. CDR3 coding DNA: TGTGCCAGCAGCAAAACGACAGTGAACACCGGGGAGCTGTTTTTT. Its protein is CASSKTTVNTGELFF.

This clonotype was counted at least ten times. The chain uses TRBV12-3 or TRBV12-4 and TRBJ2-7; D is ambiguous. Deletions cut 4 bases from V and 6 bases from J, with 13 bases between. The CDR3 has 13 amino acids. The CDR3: CASSSNRVLEQYF. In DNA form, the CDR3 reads TGTGCCAGCAGTTCGAACCGGGTTCTCGAGCAGTACTTC.

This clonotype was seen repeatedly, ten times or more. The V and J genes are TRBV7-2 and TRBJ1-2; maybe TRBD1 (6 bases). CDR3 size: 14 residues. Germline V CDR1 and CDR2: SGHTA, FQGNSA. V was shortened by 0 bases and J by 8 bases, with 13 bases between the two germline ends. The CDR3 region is CASSLADSYRGYTF. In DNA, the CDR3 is TGTGCCAGCAGCTTAGCGGACAGCTATCGGGGCTACACCTTC.

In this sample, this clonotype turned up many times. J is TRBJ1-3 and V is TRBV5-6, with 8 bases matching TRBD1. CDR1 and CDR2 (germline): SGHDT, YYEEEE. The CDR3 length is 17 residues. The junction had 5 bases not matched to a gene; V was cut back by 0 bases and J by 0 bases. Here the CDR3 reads CASSLVQGAISGNTIYF. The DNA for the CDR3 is TGTGCCAGCAGCTTGGTTCAGGGGGCCATCTCTGGAAACACCATATATTTT.

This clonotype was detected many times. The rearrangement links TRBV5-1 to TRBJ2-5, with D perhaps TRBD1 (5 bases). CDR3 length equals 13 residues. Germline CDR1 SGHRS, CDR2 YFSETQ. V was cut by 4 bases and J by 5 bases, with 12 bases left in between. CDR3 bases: TGCGCCAGCAGCAAGGCAGCAGGGGAGACCCAGTACTTC. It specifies CASSKAAGETQYF.